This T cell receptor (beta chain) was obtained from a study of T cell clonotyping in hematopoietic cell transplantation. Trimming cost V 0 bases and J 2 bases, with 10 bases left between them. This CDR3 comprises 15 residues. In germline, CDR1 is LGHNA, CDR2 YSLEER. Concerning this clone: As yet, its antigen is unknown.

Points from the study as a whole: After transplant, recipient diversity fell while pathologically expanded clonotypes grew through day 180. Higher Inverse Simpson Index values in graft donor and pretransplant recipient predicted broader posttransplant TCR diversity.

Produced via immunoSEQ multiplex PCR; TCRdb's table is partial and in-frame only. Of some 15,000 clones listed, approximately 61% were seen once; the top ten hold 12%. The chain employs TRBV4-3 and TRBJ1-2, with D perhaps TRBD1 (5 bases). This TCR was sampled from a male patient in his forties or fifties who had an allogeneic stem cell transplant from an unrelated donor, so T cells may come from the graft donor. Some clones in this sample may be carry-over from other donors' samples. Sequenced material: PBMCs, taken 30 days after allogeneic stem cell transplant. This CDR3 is CASSQDLSGNYGYTF. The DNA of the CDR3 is TGCGCCAGCAGCCAAGATCTCTCAGGGAACTATGGCTACACCTTC.